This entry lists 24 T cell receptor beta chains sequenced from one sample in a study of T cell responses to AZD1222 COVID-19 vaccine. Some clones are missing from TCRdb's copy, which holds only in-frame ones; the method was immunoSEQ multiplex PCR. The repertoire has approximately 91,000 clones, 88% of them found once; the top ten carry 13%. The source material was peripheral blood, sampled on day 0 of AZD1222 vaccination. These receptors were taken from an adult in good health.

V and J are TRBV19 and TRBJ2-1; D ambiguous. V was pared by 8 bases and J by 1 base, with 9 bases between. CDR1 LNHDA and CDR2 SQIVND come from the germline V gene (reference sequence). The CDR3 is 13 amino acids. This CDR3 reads CASRAPSYNEQFF. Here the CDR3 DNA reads TGTGCCAGTCGGGCCCCATCCTACAATGAGCAGTTCTTC.

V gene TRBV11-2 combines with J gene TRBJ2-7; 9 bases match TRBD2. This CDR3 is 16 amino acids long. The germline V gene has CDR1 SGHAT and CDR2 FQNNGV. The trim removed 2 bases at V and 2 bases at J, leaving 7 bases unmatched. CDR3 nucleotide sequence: TGTGCCAGCAGCTTATCACTGATAGCGGGGGCCTACGAGCAGTACTTC. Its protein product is CASSLSLIAGAYEQYF.

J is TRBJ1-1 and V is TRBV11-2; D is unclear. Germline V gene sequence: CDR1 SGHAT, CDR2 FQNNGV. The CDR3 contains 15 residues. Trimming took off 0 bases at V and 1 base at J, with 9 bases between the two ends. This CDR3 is CASSLDRVANTEAFF. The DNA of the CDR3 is TGTGCCAGCAGCTTAGATCGTGTGGCGAACACTGAAGCTTTCTTT.

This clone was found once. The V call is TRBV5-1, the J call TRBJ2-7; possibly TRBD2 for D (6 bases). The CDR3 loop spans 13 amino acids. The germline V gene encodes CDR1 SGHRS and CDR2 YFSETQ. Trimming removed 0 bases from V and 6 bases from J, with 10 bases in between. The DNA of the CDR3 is TGCGCCAGCAGCTTGGCGGGGGACCCCGAGCAGTACTTC. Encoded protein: CASSLAGDPEQYF.

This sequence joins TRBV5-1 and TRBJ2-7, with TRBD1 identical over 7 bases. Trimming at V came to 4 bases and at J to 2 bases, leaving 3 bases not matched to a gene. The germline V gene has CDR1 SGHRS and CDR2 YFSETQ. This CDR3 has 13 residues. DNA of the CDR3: TGCGCCAGCAGCGCCGGACAGGCCTACGAGCAGTACTTC. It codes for CASSAGQAYEQYF.

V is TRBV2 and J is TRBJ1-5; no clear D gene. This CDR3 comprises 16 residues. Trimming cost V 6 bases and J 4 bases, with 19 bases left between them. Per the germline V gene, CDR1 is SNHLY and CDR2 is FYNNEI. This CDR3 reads CASRDGDLIVNQPQHF. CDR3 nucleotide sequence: TGTGCCAGCAGAGACGGAGACTTAATAGTAAATCAGCCCCAGCATTTT.

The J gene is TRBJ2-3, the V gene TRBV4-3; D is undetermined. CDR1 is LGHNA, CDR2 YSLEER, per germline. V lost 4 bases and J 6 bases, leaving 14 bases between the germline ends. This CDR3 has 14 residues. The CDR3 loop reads CASSLGVGPDTQYF. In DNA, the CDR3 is TGCGCCAGCAGCCTTGGGGTAGGGCCGGATACGCAGTATTTT.

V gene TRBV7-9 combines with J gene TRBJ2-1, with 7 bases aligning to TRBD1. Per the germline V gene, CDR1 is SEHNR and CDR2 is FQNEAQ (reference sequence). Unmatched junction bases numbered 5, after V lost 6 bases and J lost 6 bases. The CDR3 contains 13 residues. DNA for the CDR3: TGTGCCAGCAGGCCAGGGGGTGGCAATGAGCAGTTCTTC. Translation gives CASRPGGGNEQFF.

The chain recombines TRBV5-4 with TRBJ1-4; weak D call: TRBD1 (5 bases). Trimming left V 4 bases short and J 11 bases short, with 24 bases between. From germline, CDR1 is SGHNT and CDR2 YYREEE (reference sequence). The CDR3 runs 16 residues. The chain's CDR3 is CASSLKSGTREGKLFF. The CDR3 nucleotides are TGTGCCAGCAGCCTCAAGTCCGGGACCAGGGAGGGCAAACTGTTTTTT.

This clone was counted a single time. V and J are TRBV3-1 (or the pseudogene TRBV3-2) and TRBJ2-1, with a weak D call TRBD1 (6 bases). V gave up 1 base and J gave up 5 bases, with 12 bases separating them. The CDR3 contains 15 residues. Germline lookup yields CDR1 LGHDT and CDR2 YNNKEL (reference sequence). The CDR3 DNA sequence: TGTGCCAGCAGCCAAGTACACAGGGTGGACAATGAGCAGTTCTTC. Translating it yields CASSQVHRVDNEQFF.

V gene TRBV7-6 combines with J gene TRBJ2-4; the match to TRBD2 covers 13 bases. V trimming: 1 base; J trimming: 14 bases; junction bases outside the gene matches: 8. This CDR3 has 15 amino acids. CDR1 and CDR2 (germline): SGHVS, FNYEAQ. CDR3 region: CASSLGPGLAGMKYF. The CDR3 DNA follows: TGTGCCAGCAGCTTAGGGCCGGGACTAGCGGGGATGAAGTACTTC. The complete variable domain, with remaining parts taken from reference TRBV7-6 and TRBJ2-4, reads GAGVSQSPRYKVTKRGQDVALRCDPISGHVSLYWYRQALGQGPEFLTYFNYEAQQDKSGLPNDRFSAERPEGSISTLTIQRTEQRDSAMYRCASSLGPGLAGMKYFGAGTRLSVL.

CDR3 nucleotides: TGTGCCAGCAGCTTGACCGTACAGGGGGCAGATACGCAGTATTTT. Translation gives CASSLTVQGADTQYF. J is TRBJ2-3 and V is TRBV5-8, with TRBD1 identical over 8 bases. Germline loops: CDR1 SGHTS, CDR2 YDEGEE. The CDR3 consists of 15 residues. With 1 base clipped from V and 4 bases from J, the junction kept 5 bases outside the gene matches.

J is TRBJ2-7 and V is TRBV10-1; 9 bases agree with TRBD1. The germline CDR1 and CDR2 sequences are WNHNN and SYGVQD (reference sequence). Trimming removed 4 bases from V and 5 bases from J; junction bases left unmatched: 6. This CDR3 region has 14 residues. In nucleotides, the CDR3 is TGCGCCAGCAGTGCCGGGACAGGGTACGACGAGCAGTACTTC. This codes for CASSAGTGYDEQYF.

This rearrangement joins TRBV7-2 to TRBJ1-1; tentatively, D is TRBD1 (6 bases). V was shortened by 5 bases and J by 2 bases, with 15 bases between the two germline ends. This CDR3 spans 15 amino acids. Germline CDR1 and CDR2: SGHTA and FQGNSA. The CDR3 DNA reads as TGTGCCAGCAGCGCACAGGGACTTCCCAACACTGAAGCTTTCTTT. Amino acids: CASSAQGLPNTEAFF.

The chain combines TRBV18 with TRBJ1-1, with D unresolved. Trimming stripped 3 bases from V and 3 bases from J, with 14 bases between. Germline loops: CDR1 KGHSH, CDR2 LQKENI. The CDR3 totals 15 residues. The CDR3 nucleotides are TGTGCCAGCTCACCGATTAGCAGAGGTCACACTGAAGCTTTCTTT. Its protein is CASSPISRGHTEAFF.

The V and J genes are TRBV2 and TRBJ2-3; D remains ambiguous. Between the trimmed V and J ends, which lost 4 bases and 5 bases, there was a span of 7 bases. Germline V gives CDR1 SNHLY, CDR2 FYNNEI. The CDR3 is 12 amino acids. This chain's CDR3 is CASSGQKDTQYF. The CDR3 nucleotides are TGTGCCAGCAGTGGCCAAAAAGATACGCAGTATTTT.

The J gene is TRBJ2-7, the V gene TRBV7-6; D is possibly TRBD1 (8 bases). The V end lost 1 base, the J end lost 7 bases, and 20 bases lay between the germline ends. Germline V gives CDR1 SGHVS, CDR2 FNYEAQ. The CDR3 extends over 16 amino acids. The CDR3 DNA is TGTGCCAGCAGCTTAGGTGGACAGGGACTACTACGGGAGCAGTACTTC. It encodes CASSLGGQGLLREQYF.

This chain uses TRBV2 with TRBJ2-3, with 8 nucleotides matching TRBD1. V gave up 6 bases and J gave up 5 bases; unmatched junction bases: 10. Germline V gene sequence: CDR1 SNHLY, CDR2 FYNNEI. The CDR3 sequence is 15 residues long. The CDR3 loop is CASRVARGRKDTQYF. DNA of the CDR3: TGTGCCAGCAGGGTCGCCAGGGGGCGCAAAGATACGCAGTATTTT.

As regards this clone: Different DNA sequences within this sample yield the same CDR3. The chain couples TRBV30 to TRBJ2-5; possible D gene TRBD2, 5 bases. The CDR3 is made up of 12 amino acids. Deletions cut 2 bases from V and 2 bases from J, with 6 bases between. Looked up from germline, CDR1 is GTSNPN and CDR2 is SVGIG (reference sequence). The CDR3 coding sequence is TGTGCCTGGAGTAGCGGTCAAGAGACCCAGTACTTC. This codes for CAWSSGQETQYF.

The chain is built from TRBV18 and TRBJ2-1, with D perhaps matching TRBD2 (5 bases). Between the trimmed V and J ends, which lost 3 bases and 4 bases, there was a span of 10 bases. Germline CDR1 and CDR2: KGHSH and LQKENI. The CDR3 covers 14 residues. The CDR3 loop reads CASSPSTIYNEQFF. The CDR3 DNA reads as TGTGCCAGCTCACCGTCGACTATATACAATGAGCAGTTCTTC.

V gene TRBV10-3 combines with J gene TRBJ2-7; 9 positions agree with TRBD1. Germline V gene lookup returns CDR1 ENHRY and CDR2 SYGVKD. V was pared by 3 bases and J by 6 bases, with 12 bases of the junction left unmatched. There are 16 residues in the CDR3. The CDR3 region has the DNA TGTGCCATCAGTGAAATCGGCGGGACAGGGTCAGCCGAGCAGTACTTC. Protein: CAISEIGGTGSAEQYF.

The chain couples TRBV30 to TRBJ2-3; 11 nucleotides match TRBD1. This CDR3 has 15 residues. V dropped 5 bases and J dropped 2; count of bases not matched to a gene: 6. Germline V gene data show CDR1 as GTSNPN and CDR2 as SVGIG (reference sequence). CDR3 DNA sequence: TGTGCCTGGGGCGGGACAGGGGGTTTCACAGATACGCAGTATTTT. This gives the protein CAWGGTGGFTDTQYF. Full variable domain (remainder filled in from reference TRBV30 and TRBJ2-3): SQTIHQWPATLVQPVGSPLSLECTVEGTSNPNLYWYRQAAGRGLQLLFYSVGIGQISSEVPQNLSASRPQDRQFILSSKKLLLSDSGFYLCAWGGTGGFTDTQYFGPGTRLTVL.

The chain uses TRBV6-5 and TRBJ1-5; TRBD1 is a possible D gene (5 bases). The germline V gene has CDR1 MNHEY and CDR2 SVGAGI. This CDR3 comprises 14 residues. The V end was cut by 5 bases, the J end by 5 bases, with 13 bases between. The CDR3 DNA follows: TGTGCCAGCAGTCAGCCTCTGGGGGATCAGCCCCAGCATTTT. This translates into CASSQPLGDQPQHF.

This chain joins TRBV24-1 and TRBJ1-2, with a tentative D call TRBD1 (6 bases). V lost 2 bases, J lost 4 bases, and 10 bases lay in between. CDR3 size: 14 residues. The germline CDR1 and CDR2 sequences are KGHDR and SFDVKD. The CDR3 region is CATSDSGESYGYTF. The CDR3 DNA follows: TGTGCCACCAGTGATTCAGGGGAGAGCTATGGCTACACCTTC.